One and the same sample provided the 7 T cell receptor beta chains below, sequenced in a study of blood T cells in healthy people across ages. Using a J-beta primer mix together with a sample-barcoded 5' primer, a second PCR was run for roughly 6 to 11 cycles. TCRdb reanalysed the 5' RACE reads using MiXCR and keeps one entry per CDR3 protein. The sample shows 1,100,000 or so distinct CDR3 sequences, 35% to 55% of them seen only once. Sequencing was performed on blood. Every receptor here comes from an older woman in good health.

This sequence joins TRBV10-3 and TRBJ2-3; TRBD2 aligns across 9 bases. This CDR3 is built from 15 residues. V trimming: 5 bases; J trimming: 0 bases; junction bases outside the gene matches: 3. CDR1 and CDR2 from the germline V gene are ENHRY and SYGVKD. CDR3 bases: TGTGCCATCAGTTTAGCGGGAGCTAGCACAGATACGCAGTATTTT. It specifies CAISLAGASTDTQYF.

The V call is TRBV10-2, the J call TRBJ2-7, with TRBD2 as a possible D gene (5 bases). The V gene's germline CDR1 is WSHSY and CDR2 SAAADI. The CDR3 covers 14 residues. Trimming took 2 bases from V and 1 from J, leaving 9 bases between them. The CDR3 is CASSEPGLSYEQYF. In DNA, the CDR3 is TGCGCCAGCAGTGAGCCCGGACTTTCCTACGAGCAGTACTTC.

The chain is built from TRBV6-1 and TRBJ2-4; D could derive from TRBD1 or TRBD2 (6 bases each). Between the trimmed V and J ends, which lost 0 bases and 6 bases, there was a span of 12 bases. This CDR3 comprises 15 residues. CDR1 is MNHNS, CDR2 SASEGT, per germline. CDR3 region: CASSEAQGGPNIQYF. The CDR3 nucleotides read TGTGCCAGCAGTGAAGCGCAAGGGGGGCCAAACATTCAGTACTTC.

This clonotype showed up many times. The chain recombines TRBV10-1 with TRBJ2-3, with a weak D call TRBD1 (6 bases). The V end was cut by 0 bases, the J end by 7 bases, with 14 bases between. Germline V gene lookup returns CDR1 WNHNN and CDR2 SYGVQD (reference sequence). The CDR3 sequence is 15 residues long. Here the CDR3 reads CASSESAGAIYTQYF. Written as DNA, the CDR3 is TGCGCCAGCAGTGAGTCGGCAGGGGCGATTTATACGCAGTATTTT.

The chain links TRBV27 to TRBJ1-5; the match to TRBD1 covers 8 bases. The ends lost 2 bases at V and 3 bases at J; junction bases unmatched: 3. The germline CDR1 and CDR2 sequences are MNHEY and SMNVEV (reference sequence). CDR3 size: 15 residues. Here the CDR3 DNA reads TGTGCCAGCAGTTTACTGACAGGGGTCAATCAGCCCCAGCATTTT. Protein product: CASSLLTGVNQPQHF.

J is TRBJ2-7 and V is TRBV29-1, with a weak D call TRBD2 (6 bases). Deletions cut 6 bases from V and 2 bases from J, with 14 bases between. CDR1 is SQVTM and CDR2 is ANQGSEA in the germline V gene. CDR3 length equals 13 residues. The CDR3 nucleotides are TGCAGCGTATCCGCGGGAACGACCTACGAGCAGTACTTC. Translating gives CSVSAGTTYEQYF.

This clonotype was seen only a few times. This chain uses TRBV7-2 with TRBJ2-1, with 8 bases fitting TRBD2. V was pared by 5 bases and J by 6 bases, with 24 bases of the junction left unmatched. The germline CDR1 and CDR2 sequences are SGHTA and FQGNSA. The CDR3 covers 20 residues. The CDR3 is CASSKTLGWADGTSSNEQFF. The CDR3, as DNA: TGTGCCAGCAGCAAAACCCTCGGCTGGGCAGACGGGACTAGTTCCAATGAGCAGTTCTTC.